This T cell receptor beta chain was captured in a study of blood T cell repertoires in COVID-19 (dated by TCRdb to 2018 to 2021). About the study as a whole: The collaborator samples originated in the United States, Italy and Spain and spanned the acute and convalescent phases of COVID-19. The prospective study material was composed of cDNA or gDNA derived from T cells, B-cell-depleted T cells, or PBMCs. Deeply sampled blood TCRbeta repertoires from subjects exposed to, actively infected with, or recovered from COVID-19 were included in the dataset. The repertoires were released in a freely available public database intended as a resource for research on the immune response to SARS-CoV-2. Samples were obtained from the ongoing ImmuneRACE study (first 160 participants) and from roughly 1,300 subjects provided by 6 global collaborators. Sample metadata almost always included a de-identified subject ID, COVID-19 status, age in years and sex. HLA class I and class II types, where available, came from metadata supplied by the sample provider rather than from assay-based typing.

Participants in the prospective study were enrolled through a virtual design, were aged 18 to 89 years, and lived in approximately 24 United States geographic areas. To assign participants to cohorts, the prospective study relied on clinical history that participants themselves reported in a screening survey and a study questionnaire. Mobile phlebotomists in the prospective study collected whole blood, serum and a nasopharyngeal or oropharyngeal swab from every participant. Over a roughly 2-month period, participants in the prospective study had the option of providing additional blood draws and questionnaires. Prospective study blood samples were shipped either frozen or at room temperature before DNA extraction. This clone was seen just once. Its antigen is not yet known. Base qualities were left out, and no much larger clone turns up one base away. The immunoSEQ Assay, a bias-controlled multiplex PCR, was used to amplify TCRbeta CDR3 regions from genomic DNA. Concerning the study's data processing: Nucleated cell counts per sample were estimated from amplification of reference gene primers within the assay. Sequence reads were collapsed and filtered to measure the absolute abundance of every unique TCRbeta CDR3 rearrangement. For each sample, productive Simpson clonality was calculated as the square root of Simpson's diversity index over productive rearrangements. TCRdb's version of the immuneACCESS table is confined to in-frame rearrangements and falls short of the full clone set. An unresolved V gene accounts for under half of the shortfall where checked; the remainder is of unknown origin. V, J and clone size reflect that table, while D and trimming were determined from the DNA. The sample contains about 180,000 clones, roughly nine tenths of them found a single time. The ten top clones hold around 1.3% of the sample.

What the authors observed across the whole study: The quantity of clinical and demographic metadata differed by source and by participant and was supplied without curation.

Sequencing was done on a sample of PBMCs or T cells enriched from blood (not recorded which). The sequence was collected from a human donor with acute COVID-19. The donor label of this sample is uncertain.

The sequenced DNA is TGTGCCAGCAGCCGAAGGGGCCGGGGACAGGGGCCGTGGGAGCAGTACTTC. This encodes CASSRRGRGQGPWEQYF. Here the chain combines TRBV4-2 and TRBJ2-7; the central 10 bases match TRBD1. The CDR1 and CDR2 encoded by the germline V gene are LGHNA and YNFKEQ. V is pruned by 4 bases and J by 7 bases, leaving 16 bases of the junction without a gene match. The CDR3 has 17 amino acids, counting the end cysteine and phenylalanine. CDR3 DNA is the only sequence kept; it has 51 bases, read in frame from the first base.